A single sample is the source of the 30 T cell receptor beta chains below, sequenced in a study of blood T cell repertoires in COVID-19. Only in-frame clones appear in the TCRdb table, and some are missing; sequencing was by immunoSEQ multiplex PCR. The sample shows 110,000 to 150,000 clones, approximately 86% of them seen only once. Sequences were obtained from peripheral blood. These receptors were obtained from a human donor in a cohort sampled during active COVID-19.

The chain couples TRBV14 to TRBJ1-1, with 8 nucleotides matching TRBD1. CDR1 and CDR2 from the germline V gene are SGHDN and FVKESK. This CDR3 comprises 14 residues. After removal of 4 bases from V and 5 bases from J, the junction contained 6 bases not matched to a gene. CDR3 DNA: TGTGCCAGCAGCCCTGGACAGGGTAGGACTGAAGCTTTCTTT. It is translated as CASSPGQGRTEAFF.

This clone was detected a few times. The chain uses TRBV7-8 and TRBJ1-5, with 8 bases that match TRBD1. Germline loops: CDR1 SGHVS, CDR2 FQNEAQ. This CDR3 contains 14 residues. Losses at the gene ends were 3 bases for V and 6 bases for J; bases not matched to a gene: 4. The CDR3 DNA reads TGTGCCAGCAGCTTCGACAGGGGAGGTCAGCCCCAGCATTTT. It codes for CASSFDRGGQPQHF.

This chain uses TRBV28 with TRBJ2-7; 12 bases align to TRBD2. The V segment lost 4 bases and the J segment 3 bases; nucleotides outside the gene matches: 4. The germline gives CDR1 MDHEN, CDR2 SYDVKM. CDR3 length equals 15 residues. The CDR3 DNA is TGTGCCAGCAGTTCACCGACTAGCGGGAGCTACGAGCAGTACTTC. Translation gives CASSSPTSGSYEQYF. Drawing the rest from reference TRBV28 and TRBJ2-7, the complete variable domain is DVKVTQSSRYLVKRTGEKVFLECVQDMDHENMFWYRQDPGLGLRLIYFSYDVKMKEKGDIPEGYSVSREKKERFSLILESASTNQTSMYLCASSSPTSGSYEQYFGPGTRLTVT.

CDR3 loop: CASSTGRTGREQYF. CDR3 DNA sequence: TGTGCCAGCAGTACGGGACGGACAGGGCGCGAGCAGTACTTC. V is TRBV6-5 and J is TRBJ2-7, with 8 bases fitting TRBD1. V lost 5 bases, J lost 6 bases, and 9 bases stayed unmatched. The CDR3 loop spans 14 amino acids. Per germline, CDR1 MNHEY and CDR2 SVGAGI.

The genes are TRBV28 and TRBJ2-7; weak D call: TRBD1 (6 bases). V dropped 5 bases and J dropped 5 bases, with 13 bases sitting between them. The CDR3 has 13 residues. Germline CDR1 and CDR2: MDHEN and SYDVKM. The CDR3 region is CASSATGQNEQYF. The DNA for the CDR3 is TGTGCCAGCAGTGCTACGGGACAAAACGAGCAGTACTTC.

The rearrangement joins TRBV23-1 to TRBJ1-3; the D gene is possibly TRBD1 (5 bases). TRBV23-1 is an ORF, with its function uncertain. CDR3 length: 16 residues. The V end lost 0 bases, the J end lost 6 bases, and 15 bases lay between the germline ends. CDR3: CASSQSEEGGENTIYF. CDR3 DNA sequence: TGCGCCAGCAGTCAATCGGAGGAGGGAGGGGAAAACACCATATATTTT.

This chain connects TRBV27 to TRBJ2-6; maybe TRBD1 (6 bases). V was clipped by 3 bases and J by 4 bases, with 19 bases between them. CDR1 and CDR2 from the germline V gene are MNHEY and SMNVEV (reference sequence). CDR3 length: 18 residues. This CDR3 is CASSFDNQGSAGANVLTF. For the CDR3, the DNA is TGTGCCAGCAGTTTTGACAACCAGGGGAGCGCCGGGGCCAACGTCCTGACTTTC.

The rearrangement joins TRBV20-1 to TRBJ2-5; no firm D call. Deletions cut 3 bases from V and 3 bases from J, with 8 bases between. This CDR3 region has 12 residues. CDR1 and CDR2 (germline): DFQATT, SNEGSKA (reference sequence). The CDR3 DNA reads TGCAGTGCTAGTCGGTCAAAAGAGACCCAGTACTTC. This gives the protein CSASRSKETQYF.

This sequence joins TRBV19 and TRBJ1-5; a possible D gene is TRBD1 (5 bases). Germline values: CDR1 LNHDA, CDR2 SQIVND (reference sequence). V dropped 8 bases and J dropped 1 base, with 12 bases sitting between them. The CDR3 is made up of 14 amino acids. The CDR3 DNA is TGTGCCAGTTGGGGCGGTTCGAGCAATCAGCCCCAGCATTTT. Protein: CASWGGSSNQPQHF.

J is TRBJ1-1 and V is TRBV5-6; D is undetermined. Germline V gives CDR1 SGHDT, CDR2 YYEEEE. This CDR3 region has 14 residues. V lost 2 bases and J 1 base, leaving 9 bases between the germline ends. The CDR3 DNA follows: TGTGCCAGCAGCTTTAACTTACGGAACACTGAAGCTTTCTTT. Translated: CASSFNLRNTEAFF.

The chain joins TRBV7-3 to TRBJ1-1, with 7 bases matching TRBD1. The CDR3 has 13 residues. Germline V gene sequence: CDR1 SGHTA, CDR2 FQGTGA. V was clipped by 5 bases and J by 3 bases; unmatched bases: 3. This chain's CDR3 is CASSKQGYTEAFF. In DNA, the CDR3 is TGTGCCAGCAGCAAACAGGGGTACACTGAAGCTTTCTTT.

The V gene is TRBV7-6, the J gene TRBJ2-3; D unclear. The CDR3 runs 15 residues. Trimming took 0 bases from V and 2 from J, leaving 9 bases between them. Germline values: CDR1 SGHVS, CDR2 FNYEAQ. CDR3 nucleotide sequence: TGTGCCAGCAGCTTAGCAGCCTATTTCACAGATACGCAGTATTTT. As protein: CASSLAAYFTDTQYF. Variable domain in full (rest from reference TRBV7-6 and TRBJ2-3): GAGVSQSPRYKVTKRGQDVALRCDPISGHVSLYWYRQALGQGPEFLTYFNYEAQQDKSGLPNDRFSAERPEGSISTLTIQRTEQRDSAMYRCASSLAAYFTDTQYFGPGTRLTVL.

The CDR3 protein is CASSLASGNIDTQYF. The CDR3 coding sequence is TGCGCCAGCAGCTTGGCTAGCGGGAATATAGATACGCAGTATTTT. V gene TRBV5-1 combines with J gene TRBJ2-3; 9 bases align to TRBD2. CDR1 SGHRS and CDR2 YFSETQ come from the germline V gene. The ends lost 0 bases at V and 5 bases at J; junction bases unmatched: 4. This CDR3 contains 15 residues.

This sequence joins TRBV7-6 and TRBJ2-7; TRBD2 might be the D (6 bases). This CDR3 has 15 residues. CDR1 is SGHVS, CDR2 FNYEAQ, per germline. The V gene lost 5 bases and the J gene lost 6 bases, with 20 bases spanning the gap. The CDR3: CASSPPGSGRGEQYF. CDR3 in DNA: TGTGCCAGCAGCCCCCCAGGGTCTGGGCGGGGCGAGCAGTACTTC.

The chain joins TRBV27 to TRBJ1-2; the match to TRBD1 covers 7 bases. The CDR3 totals 13 residues. V was pared by 1 base and J by 9 bases, with 5 bases of the junction left unmatched. Germline V gene sequence: CDR1 MNHEY, CDR2 SMNVEV (reference sequence). CDR3 amino acids: CASSLFPTGRYTF. CDR3 in DNA: TGTGCCAGCAGTTTATTTCCGACAGGGCGCTACACCTTC.

The V call is TRBV11-2, the J call TRBJ2-7; TRBD1 aligns across 7 bases. The CDR3 totals 13 residues. The ends lost 6 bases at V and 5 bases at J; junction bases unmatched: 7. Germline-derived CDR1 and CDR2 are SGHAT and FQNNGV. Here the CDR3 DNA reads TGTGCCAGCAGGATGACAGGGTTTAACGAGCAGTACTTC. Translating gives CASRMTGFNEQYF.

The chain combines TRBV27 with TRBJ2-1; D not resolved. Trimming removed 2 bases from V and 5 bases from J, with 4 bases in between. The CDR3 is made up of 12 amino acids. The germline CDR1 and CDR2 sequences are MNHEY and SMNVEV (reference sequence). CDR3 sequence (DNA): TGTGCCAGCAGTTTACCCGACAATGAGCAGTTCTTC. Protein: CASSLPDNEQFF.

V is TRBV30 and J is TRBJ2-2, with 10 positions matching TRBD1. Germline V lookup: CDR1 GTSNPN, CDR2 SVGIG (reference sequence). This CDR3 contains 14 residues. Losses at the gene ends were 5 bases for V and 3 bases for J; bases not matched to a gene: 3. This CDR3 is CAWSGQGYTGELFF. CDR3 in DNA: TGTGCCTGGTCGGGACAGGGGTACACCGGGGAGCTGTTTTTT.

The chain is built from TRBV5-1 and TRBJ2-1; TRBD1 might be the D (6 bases). The germline V gene encodes CDR1 SGHRS and CDR2 YFSETQ. CDR3 length: 15 residues. V was pared by 1 base and J by 7 bases, with 15 bases between. The CDR3: CASSLRAGVRNEQFF. For the CDR3, the DNA is TGCGCCAGCAGCTTGAGGGCAGGGGTTAGGAATGAGCAGTTCTTC.

This chain uses TRBV11-3 with TRBJ2-1; the D gene is possibly TRBD2 (6 bases). Germline V gene lookup returns CDR1 SGHNT and CDR2 YENEEA. The CDR3 totals 15 residues. V was cut by 6 bases and J by 6 bases, with 18 bases left in between. CDR3 region: CASSRLSGLSNEQFF. The CDR3 DNA sequence: TGTGCCAGCAGTCGACTCAGCGGGCTAAGCAATGAGCAGTTCTTC.

V usage is TRBV29-1 and J usage is TRBJ2-3; the D gene is possibly TRBD1 (5 bases). Germline values: CDR1 SQVTM, CDR2 ANQGSEA. V was pared by 6 bases and J by 4 bases, with 14 bases between. The CDR3 extends over 13 amino acids. CDR3 region: CSVPARDPDTQYF. For the CDR3, the DNA is TGCAGCGTGCCCGCCAGGGATCCAGATACGCAGTATTTT.

The genes are TRBV5-5 and TRBJ2-7, with 7 nucleotides matching TRBD1. Germline V gene sequence: CDR1 SGHKS, CDR2 YYEKEE (reference sequence). The V gene end was trimmed by 0 bases and the J gene end by 4 bases; junction bases not matched to a gene: 7. The CDR3 consists of 15 residues. The CDR3 coding sequence is TGTGCCAGCAGCTTGGATTTGGGGACAGCGTACGAGCAGTACTTC. Its protein product is CASSLDLGTAYEQYF.

This clone appeared once. V gene TRBV29-1 combines with J gene TRBJ2-7; TRBD1 matches 8 bases. V shed 7 bases and J 1 base; nucleotides not matched to a gene: 3. CDR1 SQVTM and CDR2 ANQGSEA come from the germline V gene. CDR3 length: 12 amino acids. Here the CDR3 DNA reads TGCAGCGGGGGGACAGGTTCCTACGAGCAGTACTTC. Amino acids: CSGGTGSYEQYF.

This clone was seen once. This chain uses TRBV28 with TRBJ2-3; D unresolved. Germline lookup yields CDR1 MDHEN and CDR2 SYDVKM. V was pared by 2 bases and J by 1 base, with 4 bases between. The CDR3 spans 13 residues. The CDR3 here is CASSLQGTDTQYF. CDR3 DNA sequence: TGTGCCAGCAGTTTACAGGGCACAGATACGCAGTATTTT. The complete variable domain, with remaining parts taken from reference TRBV28 and TRBJ2-3, reads DVKVTQSSRYLVKRTGEKVFLECVQDMDHENMFWYRQDPGLGLRLIYFSYDVKMKEKGDIPEGYSVSREKKERFSLILESASTNQTSMYLCASSLQGTDTQYFGPGTRLTVL.

The gene calls are TRBV7-3 and TRBJ1-6, with TRBD1 matching 7 bases. Germline CDR1 is SGHTA and CDR2 is FQGTGA. V dropped 1 base and J dropped 0; count of bases not matched to a gene: 6. CDR3 length: 18 residues. The chain's CDR3 is CASSLIGQASSYNSPLHF. Here the CDR3 DNA reads TGTGCCAGCAGCTTAATCGGACAGGCCAGCTCCTATAATTCACCCCTCCACTTT.

The chain has TRBV5-6 and TRBJ2-2; 10 bases line up with TRBD1. The CDR3 spans 15 residues. Germline-derived CDR1 and CDR2 are SGHDT and YYEEEE. V trimming: 3 bases; J trimming: 7 bases; junction bases outside the gene matches: 6. This CDR3 reads CASSWGTGAVGELFF. CDR3 sequence (DNA): TGTGCCAGCAGCTGGGGGACAGGGGCGGTCGGGGAGCTGTTTTTT. Looking up the rest from reference TRBV5-6 and TRBJ2-2 gives the full variable domain: DAGVTQSPTHLIKTRGQQVTLRCSPKSGHDTVSWYQQALGQGPQFIFQYYEEEERQRGNFPDRFSGHQFPNYSSELNVNALLLGDSALYLCASSWGTGAVGELFFGEGSRLTVL.

The V call is TRBV27, the J call TRBJ2-7; 7 bases are a match to TRBD2. V lost 8 bases and J lost 3; bases outside the gene matches: 4. CDR1 and CDR2 (germline): MNHEY, SMNVEV (reference sequence). This CDR3 region has 12 residues. CDR3 loop: CASRGVRYEQYF. CDR3 in DNA: TGTGCCAGCCGGGGGGTCCGCTACGAGCAGTACTTC.

The rearrangement uses TRBV7-9 and TRBJ2-5; 12 positions match TRBD2. CDR1 is SEHNR and CDR2 is FQNEAQ in the germline V gene (reference sequence). The CDR3 covers 15 residues. With 11 bases clipped from V and 5 bases from J, the junction kept 12 bases outside the gene matches. As DNA, the CDR3 is TGTGCCTGCGCGGAACTAGCGGGGGGCTGGGAGACCCAGTACTTC. This codes for CACAELAGGWETQYF.

The rearrangement links TRBV2 to TRBJ2-7; 7 positions match TRBD1. The V and J ends lost 5 bases and 6 bases, in that order; junction bases with no gene match: 4. Germline CDR1 reads SNHLY; CDR2 reads FYNNEI. The CDR3 contains 12 residues. CDR3 coding DNA: TGTGCCAGCAGTTTTTACAGGGGCGAGCAGTACTTC. Translated, it gives CASSFYRGEQYF.

The V gene is TRBV6-4, the J gene TRBJ2-1, with TRBD2 matching over 12 bases. Germline assignment: CDR1 MRHNA and CDR2 SNTAGT. The CDR3 totals 16 residues. V shed 3 bases and J 6 bases; nucleotides not matched to a gene: 6. CDR3: CASSDHLAGGPNEQFF. The CDR3 bases are TGTGCCAGCAGTGATCACCTAGCGGGAGGGCCCAATGAGCAGTTCTTC.